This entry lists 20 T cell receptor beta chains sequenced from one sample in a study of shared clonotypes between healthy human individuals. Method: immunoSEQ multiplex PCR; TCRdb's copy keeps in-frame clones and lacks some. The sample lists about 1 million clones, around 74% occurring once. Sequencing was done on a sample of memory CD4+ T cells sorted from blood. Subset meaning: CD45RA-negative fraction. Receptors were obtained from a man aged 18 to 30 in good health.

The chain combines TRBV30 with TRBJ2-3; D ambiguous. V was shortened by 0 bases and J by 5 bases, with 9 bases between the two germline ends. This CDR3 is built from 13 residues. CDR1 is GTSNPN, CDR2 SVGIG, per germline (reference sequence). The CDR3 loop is CAWSVYRRDTQYF. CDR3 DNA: TGTGCCTGGAGTGTATACCGACGAGATACGCAGTATTTT.

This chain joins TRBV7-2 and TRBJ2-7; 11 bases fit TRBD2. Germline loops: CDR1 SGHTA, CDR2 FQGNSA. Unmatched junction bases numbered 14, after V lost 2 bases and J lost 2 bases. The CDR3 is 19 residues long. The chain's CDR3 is CASSLIGPSGRTTAYEQYF. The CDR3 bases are TGTGCCAGCAGCTTAATCGGGCCTAGCGGGAGGACGACCGCCTACGAGCAGTACTTC.

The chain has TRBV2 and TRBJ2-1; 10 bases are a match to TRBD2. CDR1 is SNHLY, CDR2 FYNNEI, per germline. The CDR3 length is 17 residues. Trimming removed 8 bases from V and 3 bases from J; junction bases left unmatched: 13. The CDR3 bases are TGTGCCAGCCGTATATCCCCTTCTAGCGGGGGCTACAATGAGCAGTTCTTC. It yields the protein CASRISPSSGGYNEQFF.

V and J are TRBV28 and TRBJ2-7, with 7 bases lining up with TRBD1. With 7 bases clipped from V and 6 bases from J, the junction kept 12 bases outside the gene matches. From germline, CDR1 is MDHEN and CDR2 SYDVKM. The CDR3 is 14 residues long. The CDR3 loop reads CASNRDTGDREQYF. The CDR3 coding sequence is TGTGCCAGCAATCGGGACACAGGGGACCGCGAGCAGTACTTC.

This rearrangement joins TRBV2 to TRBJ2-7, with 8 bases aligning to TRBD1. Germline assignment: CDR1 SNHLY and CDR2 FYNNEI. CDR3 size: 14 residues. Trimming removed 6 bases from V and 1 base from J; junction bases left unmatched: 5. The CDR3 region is CASRGQGASYEQYF. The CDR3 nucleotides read TGTGCCAGCAGGGGCCAGGGGGCTTCCTACGAGCAGTACTTC. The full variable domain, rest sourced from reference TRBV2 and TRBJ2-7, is EPEVTQTPSHQVTQMGQEVILRCVPISNHLYFYWYRQILGQKVEFLVSFYNNEISEKSEIFDDQFSVERPDGSNFTLKIRSTKLEDSAMYFCASRGQGASYEQYFGPGTRLTVT.

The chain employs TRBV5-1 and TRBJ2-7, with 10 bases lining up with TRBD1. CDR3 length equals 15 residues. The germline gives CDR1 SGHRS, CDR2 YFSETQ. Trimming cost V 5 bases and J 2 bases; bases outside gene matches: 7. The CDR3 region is CASSTGTGVAYEQYF. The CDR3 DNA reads TGCGCCAGCAGTACCGGGACAGGGGTAGCCTACGAGCAGTACTTC.

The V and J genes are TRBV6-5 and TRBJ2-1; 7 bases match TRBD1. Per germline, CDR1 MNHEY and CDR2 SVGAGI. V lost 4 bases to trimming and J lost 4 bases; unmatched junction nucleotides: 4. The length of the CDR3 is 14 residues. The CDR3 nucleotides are TGTGCCAGCAGTTCTTGGACAGGTTACAATGAGCAGTTCTTC. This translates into CASSSWTGYNEQFF.

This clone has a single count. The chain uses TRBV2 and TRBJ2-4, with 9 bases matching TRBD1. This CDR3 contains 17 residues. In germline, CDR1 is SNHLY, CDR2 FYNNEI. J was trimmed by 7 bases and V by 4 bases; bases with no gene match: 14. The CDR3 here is CASSGTGAQVRGNIQYF. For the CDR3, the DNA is TGTGCCAGCAGTGGGACAGGGGCGCAAGTCCGAGGGAACATTCAGTACTTC.

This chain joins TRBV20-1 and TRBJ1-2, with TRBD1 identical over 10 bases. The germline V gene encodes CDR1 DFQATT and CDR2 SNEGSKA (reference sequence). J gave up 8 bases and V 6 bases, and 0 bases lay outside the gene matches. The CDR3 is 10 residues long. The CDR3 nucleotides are TGCAGTGCGACAGGGGGCGGCTACACCTTC. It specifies CSATGGGYTF.

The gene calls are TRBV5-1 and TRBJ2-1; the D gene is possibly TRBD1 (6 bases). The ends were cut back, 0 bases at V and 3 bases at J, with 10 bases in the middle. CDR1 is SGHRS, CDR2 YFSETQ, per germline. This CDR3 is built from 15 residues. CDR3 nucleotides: TGCGCCAGCAGCTTGGGGGGGCTCCTCTACAATGAGCAGTTCTTC. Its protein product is CASSLGGLLYNEQFF.

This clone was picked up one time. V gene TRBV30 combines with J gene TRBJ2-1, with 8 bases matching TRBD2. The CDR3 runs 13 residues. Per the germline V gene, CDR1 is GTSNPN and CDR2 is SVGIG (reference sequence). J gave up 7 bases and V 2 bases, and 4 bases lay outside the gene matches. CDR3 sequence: CAWSPGGGNEQFF. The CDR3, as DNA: TGTGCCTGGAGTCCCGGGGGGGGGAATGAGCAGTTCTTC.

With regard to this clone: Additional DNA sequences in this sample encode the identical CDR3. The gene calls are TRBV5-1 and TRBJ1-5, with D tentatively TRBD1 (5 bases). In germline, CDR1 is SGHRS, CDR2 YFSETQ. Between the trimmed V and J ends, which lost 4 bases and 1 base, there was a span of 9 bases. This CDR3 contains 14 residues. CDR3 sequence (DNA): TGCGCCAGCAGCCCTGGGACCAGCAATCAGCCCCAGCATTTT. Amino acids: CASSPGTSNQPQHF.

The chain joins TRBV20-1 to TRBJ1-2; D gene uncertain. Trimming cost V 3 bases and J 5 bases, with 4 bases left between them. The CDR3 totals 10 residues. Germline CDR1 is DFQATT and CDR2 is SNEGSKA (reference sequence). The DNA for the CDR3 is TGCAGTGCTAGTTTTTATGGCTACACCTTC. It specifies CSASFYGYTF.

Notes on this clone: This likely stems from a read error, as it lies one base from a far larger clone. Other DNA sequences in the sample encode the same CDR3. This CDR3 is CASSRDRTHYYGYTF. CDR3 DNA: TGTGCCAGCAGCCGCGACCGAACGCACTACTATGGCTACACCTTC. This chain joins TRBV27 and TRBJ1-2; unclear D gene. V lost 6 bases to trimming and J lost 3 bases, with 17 bases between them. The CDR3 totals 15 residues. CDR1 is MNHEY and CDR2 is SMNVEV in the germline V gene (reference sequence).

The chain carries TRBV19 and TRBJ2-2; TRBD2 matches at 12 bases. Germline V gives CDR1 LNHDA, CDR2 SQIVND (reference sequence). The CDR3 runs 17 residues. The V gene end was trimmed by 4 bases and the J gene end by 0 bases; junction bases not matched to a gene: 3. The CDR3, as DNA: TGTGCCAGTAGTAGACTAGCGGGGGCCTCGAACACCGGGGAGCTGTTTTTT. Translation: CASSRLAGASNTGELFF.

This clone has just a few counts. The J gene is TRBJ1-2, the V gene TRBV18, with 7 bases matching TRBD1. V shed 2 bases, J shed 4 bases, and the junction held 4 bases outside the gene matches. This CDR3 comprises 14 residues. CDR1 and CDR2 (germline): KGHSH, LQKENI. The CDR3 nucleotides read TGTGCCAGCTCACCAGAGACAGGGTCCTATGGCTACACCTTC. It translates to CASSPETGSYGYTF.

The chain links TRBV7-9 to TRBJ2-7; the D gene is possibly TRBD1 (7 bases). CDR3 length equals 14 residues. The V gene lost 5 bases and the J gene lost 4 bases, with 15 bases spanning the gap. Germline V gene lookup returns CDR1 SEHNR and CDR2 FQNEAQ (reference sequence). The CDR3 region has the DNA TGTGCCAGCAGCGGAGGGGGCAAGATATACGAGCAGTACTTC. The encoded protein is CASSGGGKIYEQYF.

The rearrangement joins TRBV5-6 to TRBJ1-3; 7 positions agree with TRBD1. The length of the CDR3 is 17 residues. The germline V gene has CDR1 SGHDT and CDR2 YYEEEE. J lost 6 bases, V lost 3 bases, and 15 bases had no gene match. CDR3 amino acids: CASSYQTRQGRINTIYF. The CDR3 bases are TGTGCCAGCAGCTACCAAACCCGACAGGGTAGGATAAACACCATATATTTT.

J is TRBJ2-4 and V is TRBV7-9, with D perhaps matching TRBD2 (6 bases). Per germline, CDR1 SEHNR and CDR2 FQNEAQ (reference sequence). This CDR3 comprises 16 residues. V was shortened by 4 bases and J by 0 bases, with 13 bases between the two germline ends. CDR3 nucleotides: TGTGCCAGCAGCTCATCTAGCGCATTAGCCAAAAACATTCAGTACTTC. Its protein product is CASSSSSALAKNIQYF. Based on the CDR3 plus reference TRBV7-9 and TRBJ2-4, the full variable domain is DTGVSQNPRHKITKRGQNVTFRCDPISEHNRLYWYRQTLGQGPEFLTYFQNEAQLEKSRLLSDRFSAERPKGSFSTLEIQRTEQGDSAMYLCASSSSSALAKNIQYFGAGTRLSVL.

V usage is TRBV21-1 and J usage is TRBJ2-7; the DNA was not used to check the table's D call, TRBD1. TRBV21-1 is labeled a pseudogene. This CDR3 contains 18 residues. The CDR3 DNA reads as TGTGCCAGCAGCAGGGGGGTAAGGTCGACAGGGTCGATGTACGAGCAGTACTTC. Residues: CASSRGVRSTGSMYEQYF.